This T cell receptor beta chain is drawn from a study of human T cells and chemical hapten exposure. Study-wide context: Minor volume differences among pooled libraries chiefly drove per-sample TCR yield variation.

Germline V CDR1 and CDR2: MGHRA, YSYEKL. Between the trimmed V and J ends, which lost 5 bases and 6 bases, there was a span of 6 bases. CDR3 size: 11 residues. This clonotype was seen repeatedly, ten times or more. Its specificity is not known. Study outcomes and limitations: The study found expanded TCRs formed significantly more large CDR3 similarity clusters than controls. TCRs exceeding 1 in 1000 frequency stayed unchanged with DPC sensitization.

Time point meaning: patch test 3, about 24 weeks after DPC sensitization. The treatment: therapeutic diphenylcyclopropenone sensitization with weekly scalp DPC. TCRdb recomputed calls from the RACE reads with MiXCR, one row per CDR3 protein. The sample holds 90,000 to 110,000 distinct CDR3 sequences, less than 35% seen once. The chain has TRBV4-1 and TRBJ2-3; D is uncertain. This material consisted of whole blood, taken in connection with sensitization to the hapten diphenylcyclopropenone (DPC). The clonotype comes from a man aged 40-49 years with alopecia areata. Some clones in this sample may be carry-over from other donors' samples. CDR3 sequence: CASSGGDTQYF. The CDR3, as DNA: TGCGCCAGCAGCGGCGGTGATACGCAGTATTTT.